Listed below are T cell receptor beta chains from one sample, sequenced in a study of shared clonotypes between healthy human individuals. Profiled with immunoSEQ multiplex PCR; TCRdb holds only in-frame clones, not every one. The sample carries under 700,000 clones, around 96% recorded once. Material: naive CD8+ T cells sorted from blood. These receptors all come from a woman between 25 and 40 years old in good health. The CDR3 runs from the conserved cysteine through the conserved F or W. The D gene is left open where the match is weak. Where a row states a size, it is once, few, many or the class of an expanded clone; other rows omit it.

D gene	clone size	V gene	J gene	CDR3 DNA	CDR3 protein
NA	NA	TRBV28	TRBJ2-7	TGTGCCAGCAGAAATAGGGGGACCTACGAGCAGTACTTC	CASRNRGTYEQYF
TRBD2	NA	TRBV4-2	TRBJ2-7	TGTGCCAGCAGCCAAGATACCACTAGCGAGACCTACGAGCAGTACTTC	CASSQDTTSETYEQYF
TRBD1	once	TRBV6-5	TRBJ2-2	TGTGCCAGCAGTTACTTGCAGACAGGGAGAGACGGGGAGCTGTTTTTT	CASSYLQTGRDGELFF
NA	NA	TRBV28	TRBJ1-1	TGTGCCAGCTCCCCCGGCCCTGAAGCTTTCTTT	CASSPGPEAFF
NA	NA	TRBV15	TRBJ1-4	TGTGCCACCAGCAGTCAGACGGTAACTAATGAAAAACTGTTTTTT	CATSSQTVTNEKLFF
TRBD1	NA	TRBV5-1	TRBJ1-1	TGCGCCAGCAGATGGGACAGTACCTACATGAACACTGAAGCTTTCTTT	CASRWDSTYMNTEAFF
NA	NA	TRBV4-2	TRBJ1-1	TGTGCCAGCAGCCAAGATCGGGGGGGCCAAACGAACACTGAAGCTTTCTTT	CASSQDRGGQTNTEAFF
NA	NA	TRBV6-1	TRBJ2-1	TGTGCCAGCACACAGGGTAGGTCCTACAATGAGCAGTTCTTC	CASTQGRSYNEQFF
NA	NA	TRBV28	TRBJ2-1	TGTGCCAGCAGTTTTCAAGGCAGGTTGGTCGGCAATGAGCAGTTCTTC	CASSFQGRLVGNEQFF
TRBD1	NA	TRBV9	TRBJ1-1	TGTGCCAGCAGCACCCCCCCGGGACAGATGAACACTGAAGCTTTCTTT	CASSTPPGQMNTEAFF
NA	NA	TRBV7-9	TRBJ2-5	TGTGCCAGCAGCTTGAGCGGTAACCAAGAGACCCAGTACTTC	CASSLSGNQETQYF
TRBD1	NA	TRBV4-1	TRBJ1-2	TGCGCCAGCAGCCAAGGGGGGACAGGGGGTGGCTACACCTTC	CASSQGGTGGGYTF
TRBD2	NA	TRBV28	TRBJ2-7	TGTGCCAGCAGTGCAAGCGGGAGCTTCAACGAGCAGTACTTC	CASSASGSFNEQYF
TRBD2	once	TRBV27	TRBJ2-3	TGTGCCAGCAGTTCTTTGGGAGGGTTGACAGATACGCAGTATTTT	CASSSLGGLTDTQYF